This passage covers 15 T cell receptor beta chains from one sample sequenced in a study of blood T cell repertoires in COVID-19. Here immunoSEQ multiplex PCR was the method, and the copy in TCRdb shows in-frame clones only, minus some. The sample contains under 100,000 clones, around 85% of which appear only once. Specimen: peripheral blood. These receptors all stem from a woman aged 70 to 79 with active or convalescent COVID-19.

This clone has just one count. The J gene is TRBJ1-1, the V gene TRBV11-2, with D hard to call. The V end lost 3 bases, the J end lost 1 base, and 9 bases lay between the germline ends. The CDR3 is 14 amino acids. Germline lookup yields CDR1 SGHAT and CDR2 FQNNGV. The DNA for the CDR3 is TGTGCCAGCAGCTTTAATCTGGCGAACACTGAAGCTTTCTTT. It codes for CASSFNLANTEAFF.

The chain recombines TRBV18 with TRBJ1-4; D perhaps matches TRBD1 (6 bases). Germline V gene sequence: CDR1 KGHSH, CDR2 LQKENI. The V and J ends lost 4 bases and 5 bases respectively, with 8 bases between them. The CDR3 sequence is 13 residues long. The CDR3 sequence: CASSQDRNEKLFF. Here the CDR3 DNA reads TGTGCCAGCTCACAGGACAGAAATGAAAAACTGTTTTTT.

This chain links TRBV27 with TRBJ2-7; 8 nucleotides match TRBD1. With V trimmed by 3 bases and J by 5 bases, 12 bases remained unmatched. Germline assignment: CDR1 MNHEY and CDR2 SMNVEV (reference sequence). The length of the CDR3 is 16 residues. This chain's CDR3 is CASSLVPGRGQDEQYF. In nucleotides, the CDR3 is TGTGCCAGCAGTTTGGTACCGGGCAGGGGGCAGGACGAGCAGTACTTC.

The chain is built from TRBV5-1 and TRBJ2-2, with D unresolved. CDR3 length: 14 amino acids. Germline V lookup: CDR1 SGHRS, CDR2 YFSETQ. V lost 2 bases and J lost 0, with 5 bases in between. CDR3 in amino acids: CASSFDTNTGELFF. CDR3 in DNA: TGCGCCAGCAGCTTTGACACGAACACCGGGGAGCTGTTTTTT.

The chain couples TRBV2 to TRBJ2-5; the D gene is possibly TRBD2 (5 bases). Trimming stripped 4 bases from V and 9 bases from J, with 9 bases between. This CDR3 is built from 11 residues. Germline V gene lookup returns CDR1 SNHLY and CDR2 FYNNEI. The CDR3 nucleotides are TGTGCCAGCAGTGGGGAGACTTCCCAGTACTTC. It encodes CASSGETSQYF.

This clone has more than one count but fewer than ten. The genes are TRBV13 and TRBJ1-2; the match to TRBD1 covers 10 bases. This CDR3 is 14 amino acids long. V lost 5 bases and J lost 7; bases outside the gene matches: 7. Germline-derived CDR1 and CDR2 are PRHDT and FYEKMQ (reference sequence). The CDR3 bases are TGTGCCAGCAGCAACCGACAGGGGGCGGGTGGCTACACCTTC. It is translated as CASSNRQGAGGYTF.

The rearrangement uses TRBV18 and TRBJ1-1; a weak D match, TRBD1 (5 bases). CDR3 length: 16 residues. V lost 3 bases to trimming and J lost 0 bases, with 14 bases between them. Per the germline V gene, CDR1 is KGHSH and CDR2 is LQKENI. This CDR3 reads CASSPLTGGMNTEAFF. The DNA of the CDR3 is TGTGCCAGCTCACCTCTTACGGGGGGGATGAACACTGAAGCTTTCTTT.

V is TRBV5-4 and J is TRBJ2-5, with 9 nucleotides matching TRBD2. Trimming took 0 bases from V and 5 from J; bases not matched to a gene: 2. Germline assignment: CDR1 SGHNT and CDR2 YYREEE (reference sequence). The CDR3 has 14 amino acids. The CDR3 reads CASSLVLAGETQYF. DNA for the CDR3: TGTGCCAGCAGCTTGGTCCTAGCGGGGGAGACCCAGTACTTC. Full variable domain (missing parts from reference TRBV5-4 and TRBJ2-5): ETGVTQSPTHLIKTRGQQVTLRCSSQSGHNTVSWYQQALGQGPQFIFQYYREEENGRGNFPPRFSGLQFPNYSSELNVNALELDDSALYLCASSLVLAGETQYFGPGTRLLVL.

This chain uses TRBV29-1 with TRBJ1-1; D is ambiguous. Trimming removed 7 bases from V and 1 base from J, with 13 bases in between. This CDR3 region has 13 residues. Per germline, CDR1 SQVTM and CDR2 ANQGSEA. CDR3 protein: CSARISGNTEAFF. The DNA for the CDR3 is TGCAGCGCCCGAATCAGTGGGAACACTGAAGCTTTCTTT.

The chain is built from TRBV3-1 (or the pseudogene TRBV3-2) and TRBJ2-5; 10 bases match TRBD2. The germline V gene encodes CDR1 LGHDT and CDR2 YNNKEL (reference sequence). With 5 bases clipped from V and 5 bases from J, the junction kept 14 bases outside the gene matches. This CDR3 is built from 17 residues. The CDR3: CASSRARPAGGPETQYF. CDR3 sequence (DNA): TGTGCCAGCAGCAGGGCCCGACCAGCGGGGGGGCCTGAGACCCAGTACTTC.

This chain links TRBV10-3 with TRBJ2-5, with 12 bases identical to TRBD1. Germline V CDR1 and CDR2: ENHRY, SYGVKD. This CDR3 has 16 amino acids. Unmatched junction bases numbered 7, after V lost 3 bases and J lost 5 bases. This CDR3 reads CAISDPGQGAGETQYF. CDR3 DNA: TGTGCCATCAGTGACCCGGGACAGGGGGCTGGGGAGACCCAGTACTTC.

V gene TRBV28 combines with J gene TRBJ1-1; the match to TRBD1 covers 9 bases. Trimming cost V 8 bases and J 4 bases; bases outside gene matches: 11. Germline V CDR1 and CDR2: MDHEN, SYDVKM. This CDR3 comprises 15 residues. In DNA, the CDR3 is TGTGCCAGCCACGGGACAGGGAGAAGGACCACTGAAGCTTTCTTT. Its translation is CASHGTGRRTTEAFF.

V is TRBV24-1 and J is TRBJ1-2; 10 bases match TRBD1. The ends lost 4 bases at V and 2 bases at J; junction bases unmatched: 3. CDR3 length equals 15 residues. CDR1 and CDR2 from the germline V gene are KGHDR and SFDVKD. CDR3 region: CATSEDRGPNYGYTF. The CDR3 DNA sequence: TGTGCCACCAGTGAAGACAGGGGGCCCAACTATGGCTACACCTTC.

The rearrangement joins TRBV7-2 to TRBJ1-1; TRBD1 is a possible D gene (5 bases). The CDR3 spans 15 residues. V was pared by 3 bases and J by 3 bases, with 14 bases between. Germline V CDR1 and CDR2: SGHTA, FQGNSA. The CDR3 loop reads CASSFRWQGDTEAFF. The CDR3 bases are TGTGCCAGCAGCTTTAGATGGCAGGGCGACACTGAAGCTTTCTTT.

The V gene is TRBV7-2, the J gene TRBJ2-3; D not certain. The V end lost 3 bases, the J end lost 6 bases, and 16 bases lay between the germline ends. The CDR3 totals 15 residues. The germline V gene encodes CDR1 SGHTA and CDR2 FQGNSA. The CDR3 spells CASSFQSDLGDTQYF. CDR3 bases: TGTGCCAGCAGCTTTCAAAGCGACCTTGGGGATACGCAGTATTTT.